The 28 T cell receptor beta chains given below trace back to one sample, sequenced in a study of cytomegalovirus exposure and HLA in healthy donors. The PCR made use of 60 Vbeta and 13 Jbeta primers. Profiled with immunoSEQ multiplex PCR; TCRdb holds only in-frame clones, not every one. The table lists some 200,000 clones, 60% to 85% of them singletons. The source material was PBMCs. Source of these receptors: a girl between 10 and 17 years old in good health and CMV-seropositive.

J is TRBJ1-2 and V is TRBV7-2; TRBD1 agrees at 7 bases. This CDR3 spans 16 amino acids. The V and J ends lost 5 bases and 3 bases, in that order; junction bases with no gene match: 12. Germline V CDR1 and CDR2: SGHTA, FQGNSA. Here the CDR3 reads CASSAWTGIGYYGYTF. Here the CDR3 DNA reads TGTGCCAGCAGCGCCTGGACAGGAATCGGATACTATGGCTACACCTTC. Full variable domain (remainder filled in from reference TRBV7-2 and TRBJ1-2): GAGVSQSPSNKVTEKGKDVELRCDPISGHTALYWYRQSLGQGLEFLIYFQGNSAPDKSGLPSDRFSAERTGGSVSTLTIQRTQQEDSAVYLCASSAWTGIGYYGYTFGSGTRLTVV.

This clone has more than one count but fewer than ten. The gene calls are TRBV7-8 and TRBJ2-2, with D possibly matching TRBD2 (5 bases). The CDR3 contains 14 residues. V lost 2 bases and J 3 bases, leaving 7 bases between the germline ends. Germline CDR1 and CDR2: SGHVS and FQNEAQ. The CDR3 region is CASSLLADTGELFF. CDR3 DNA: TGTGCCAGCAGCTTACTAGCTGACACCGGGGAGCTGTTTTTT.

V gene TRBV5-8 combines with J gene TRBJ1-2; D gene ambiguous. The CDR3 covers 13 residues. Germline values: CDR1 SGHTS, CDR2 YDEGEE. Trimming left V 4 bases short and J 3 bases short, with 10 bases between. Here the CDR3 DNA reads TGTGCCAGCAGCCCAATACCAGACTATGGCTACACCTTC. Its protein product is CASSPIPDYGYTF.

The rearrangement links TRBV28 to TRBJ2-7; 9 bases fit TRBD2. Germline lookup yields CDR1 MDHEN and CDR2 SYDVKM. This CDR3 is 14 amino acids long. The trim removed 2 bases at V and 2 bases at J, leaving 1 base unmatched. DNA for the CDR3: TGTGCCAGCAGTTTAGGGACTAGCCCCTACGAGCAGTACTTC. This sequence encodes CASSLGTSPYEQYF. The complete variable domain, with remaining parts taken from reference TRBV28 and TRBJ2-7, reads DVKVTQSSRYLVKRTGEKVFLECVQDMDHENMFWYRQDPGLGLRLIYFSYDVKMKEKGDIPEGYSVSREKKERFSLILESASTNQTSMYLCASSLGTSPYEQYFGPGTRLTVT.

This clone was recorded only once. This sequence joins TRBV27 and TRBJ2-5; D is uncertain. V was clipped by 3 bases and J by 4 bases, with 9 bases between them. CDR1 is MNHEY, CDR2 SMNVEV, per germline (reference sequence). This CDR3 contains 13 residues. CDR3 nucleotide sequence: TGTGCCAGCAGTTTTGAGGCCAGAGAGACCCAGTACTTC. This gives the protein CASSFEARETQYF.

V usage is TRBV11-3 and J usage is TRBJ1-5; D is undetermined. Germline assignment: CDR1 SGHNT and CDR2 YENEEA. This CDR3 has 12 amino acids. Trimming left V 6 bases short and J 0 bases short, with 3 bases between. CDR3 sequence (DNA): TGTGCCAGCAGTAATAGCAATCAGCCCCAGCATTTT. Its protein is CASSNSNQPQHF.

The chain employs TRBV7-9 and TRBJ2-7; TRBD2 aligns across 10 bases. Germline-derived CDR1 and CDR2 are SEHNR and FQNEAQ (reference sequence). The CDR3 covers 16 residues. V lost 5 bases to trimming and J lost 7 bases; unmatched junction nucleotides: 14. DNA for the CDR3: TGTGCCAGCAGCAAACAAACCGGGACTAGCGACCGAGAGCAGTACTTC. It specifies CASSKQTGTSDREQYF.

The V gene is TRBV5-4, the J gene TRBJ2-1; 8 bases agree with TRBD2. Trimming took 6 bases from V and 4 from J; bases not matched to a gene: 15. Germline V gives CDR1 SGHNT, CDR2 YYREEE (reference sequence). The CDR3 is 17 amino acids. The CDR3 region has the DNA TGTGCCAGCACCCGCGGGCGAAGCGGGGGAACATACAATGAGCAGTTCTTC. Translating gives CASTRGRSGGTYNEQFF.

V gene TRBV29-1 combines with J gene TRBJ1-1; no clear D. This CDR3 region has 13 residues. CDR1 and CDR2 (germline): SQVTM, ANQGSEA. V lost 2 bases and J lost 0, with 7 bases in between. As DNA, the CDR3 is TGCAGCGTTGAACAGGCCATGAACACTGAAGCTTTCTTT. The encoded protein is CSVEQAMNTEAFF.

The chain combines TRBV27 with TRBJ1-1, with a possible D match to TRBD1 (5 bases). The CDR3 spans 14 residues. Germline V CDR1 and CDR2: MNHEY, SMNVEV (reference sequence). V was cut by 4 bases and J by 1 base, with 10 bases left in between. The CDR3, as DNA: TGTGCCAGCAGTTCACCCGGGGGGAACACTGAAGCTTTCTTT. Residues: CASSSPGGNTEAFF.

This clone came up a few times. The chain employs TRBV10-1 and TRBJ2-7; a weak D match, TRBD1 (7 bases). Germline V lookup: CDR1 WNHNN, CDR2 SYGVQD (reference sequence). Trimming cost V 4 bases and J 0 bases, with 10 bases left between them. The CDR3 is 14 residues long. CDR3 residues: CASSGQGGSYEQYF. For the CDR3, the DNA is TGCGCCAGCAGTGGACAGGGAGGCTCCTACGAGCAGTACTTC.

V usage is TRBV29-1 and J usage is TRBJ2-3; 8 bases fit TRBD2. V shed 2 bases and J 3 bases; nucleotides not matched to a gene: 19. Germline V gene data show CDR1 as SQVTM and CDR2 as ANQGSEA. This CDR3 has 19 residues. The DNA of the CDR3 is TGCAGCGTTGAAATTTGGGGCCTCCGGGGGGGCCAGGGAACAGATACGCAGTATTTT. It specifies CSVEIWGLRGGQGTDTQYF.

V is TRBV7-2 and J is TRBJ2-3, with D uncertain. The germline V gene has CDR1 SGHTA and CDR2 FQGNSA. Trimming pared 1 base from V and 0 bases from J, leaving 8 bases between. The CDR3 is 15 residues long. CDR3 sequence: CASSLGLTSTDTQYF. The CDR3 region has the DNA TGTGCCAGCAGCTTAGGCCTAACTAGCACAGATACGCAGTATTTT.

The count of this clone is one. V usage is TRBV6-6 and J usage is TRBJ1-1, with a weak D call TRBD1 (6 bases). V was pared by 5 bases and J by 2 bases, with 12 bases between. CDR1 and CDR2 (germline): MNHNY, SVGAGI (reference sequence). The CDR3 consists of 14 residues. The CDR3 loop reads CASSHWTVNTEAFF. The DNA for the CDR3 is TGTGCCAGCAGTCACTGGACAGTAAACACTGAAGCTTTCTTT.

The chain links TRBV6-5 to TRBJ1-2; 10 nucleotides agree with TRBD1. Per germline, CDR1 MNHEY and CDR2 SVGAGI. Trimming removed 0 bases from V and 8 bases from J; junction bases left unmatched: 6. The CDR3 length is 15 residues. The CDR3 reads CASSYSVRTGGGYTF. The DNA of the CDR3 is TGTGCCAGCAGTTACTCCGTACGGACAGGGGGAGGCTACACCTTC.

The V gene is TRBV11-3, the J gene TRBJ2-1, with TRBD2 matching over 13 bases. The CDR3 runs 19 residues. The trim removed 3 bases at V and 5 bases at J, leaving 13 bases unmatched. The V gene's germline CDR1 is SGHNT and CDR2 YENEEA. The CDR3 reads CASSLSFGGLAGVNNEQFF. DNA for the CDR3: TGTGCCAGCAGCTTGTCGTTCGGAGGACTAGCGGGGGTTAACAATGAGCAGTTCTTC.

The chain is built from TRBV4-3 and TRBJ1-4; D might be TRBD1 (5 bases). Trimming cost V 0 bases and J 0 bases, with 14 bases left between them. The CDR3 is 18 residues long. From germline, CDR1 is LGHNA and CDR2 YSLEER. CDR3 DNA: TGCGCCAGCAGCCAAGACGCCGACAGTCTTGCAACTAATGAAAAACTGTTTTTT. Its protein is CASSQDADSLATNEKLFF.

The chain has TRBV15 and TRBJ1-5; 12 nucleotides line up with TRBD1. This CDR3 is 19 amino acids long. Losses at the gene ends were 0 bases for V and 7 bases for J; bases not matched to a gene: 13. Germline V gives CDR1 LNHNV, CDR2 YYDKDF (reference sequence). The CDR3 here is CATSRDTYKGQGAGQPQHF. CDR3 DNA sequence: TGTGCCACCAGCAGAGATACCTACAAGGGACAGGGGGCGGGCCAGCCCCAGCATTTT. Full variable domain (missing parts from reference TRBV15 and TRBJ1-5): DAMVIQNPRYQVTQFGKPVTLSCSQTLNHNVMYWYQQKSSQAPKLLFHYYDKDFNNEADTPDNFQSRRPNTSFCFLDIRSPGLGDTAMYLCATSRDTYKGQGAGQPQHFGDGTRLSIL.

The chain uses TRBV5-6 and TRBJ1-1; D is ambiguous. Per germline, CDR1 SGHDT and CDR2 YYEEEE. The CDR3 loop spans 14 amino acids. Trimming took 0 bases from V and 0 from J, leaving 6 bases between them. CDR3 sequence: CASSLELMNTEAFF. The DNA of the CDR3 is TGTGCCAGCAGCTTGGAACTCATGAACACTGAAGCTTTCTTT.

The chain has TRBV30 and TRBJ2-3; 8 bases align to TRBD2. Germline V gene sequence: CDR1 GTSNPN, CDR2 SVGIG (reference sequence). V was pared by 6 bases and J by 1 base, with 6 bases of the junction left unmatched. This CDR3 spans 14 amino acids. CDR3 DNA sequence: TGTGCCTGCCTCAGGCGGGGGGGCACAGATACGCAGTATTTT. This gives the protein CACLRRGGTDTQYF.

The chain links TRBV11-2 to TRBJ2-7; D may be TRBD1 (9 bases). V was cut by 5 bases and J by 7 bases, with 21 bases left in between. Per germline, CDR1 SGHAT and CDR2 FQNNGV. This CDR3 has 15 residues. CDR3 in DNA: TGTGCCAGCAGCACCTCCGGGACAGGGACTAGAGAGCAGTACTTC. It translates to CASSTSGTGTREQYF.

The V and J genes are TRBV7-2 and TRBJ2-7; maybe TRBD1 (6 bases). The germline V gene encodes CDR1 SGHTA and CDR2 FQGNSA. V was shortened by 5 bases and J by 0 bases, with 11 bases between the two germline ends. The CDR3 is made up of 14 amino acids. The CDR3 coding sequence is TGTGCCAGCAGCGTGACAGGTAGCTCCTACGAGCAGTACTTC. Encoded protein: CASSVTGSSYEQYF.

J is TRBJ2-6 and V is TRBV29-1; no clear D. V lost 6 bases and J 0 bases, leaving 12 bases between the germline ends. The germline V gene encodes CDR1 SQVTM and CDR2 ANQGSEA. The CDR3 has 15 residues. CDR3 DNA sequence: TGCAGCGTCCTCTATTCTGACTCTGGGGCCAACGTCCTGACTTTC. It translates to CSVLYSDSGANVLTF.

The chain has TRBV5-1 and TRBJ2-7; 11 nucleotides agree with TRBD1. This CDR3 has 15 residues. V shed 4 bases, J shed 0 bases, and the junction held 3 bases outside the gene matches. CDR1 is SGHRS, CDR2 YFSETQ, per germline. This CDR3 is CASSPGQGVSYEQYF. The CDR3 DNA follows: TGCGCCAGCAGCCCGGGACAGGGGGTCTCCTACGAGCAGTACTTC.

This chain links TRBV7-9 with TRBJ1-4, with D hard to call. Per germline, CDR1 SEHNR and CDR2 FQNEAQ (reference sequence). Trimming stripped 0 bases from V and 0 bases from J, with 5 bases between. The CDR3 spans 15 residues. The CDR3 loop reads CASSLAGATNEKLFF. CDR3 DNA: TGTGCCAGCAGCTTAGCCGGGGCAACTAATGAAAAACTGTTTTTT.

On this clone: The junction and the germline gene differ at one end; a read error may be behind it. The same CDR3 is also encoded by other DNA sequences in this sample. The V call is TRBV7-8, the J call TRBJ2-5; 13 nucleotides line up with TRBD2. Germline V lookup: CDR1 SGHVS, CDR2 FQNEAQ. The CDR3 has 21 residues. CDR3 bases: TGCGCCAGCAGCTTAGCTCGAATACCTTCCGGGACTAGCGGGGTTAAAGAGACCCAGTACTTC. It is translated as CASSLARIPSGTSGVKETQYF.

The J gene is TRBJ2-7, the V gene TRBV11-2, with 8 nucleotides matching TRBD1. V trimming: 5 bases; J trimming: 2 bases; junction bases outside the gene matches: 11. The CDR3 length is 16 residues. Germline V gene lookup returns CDR1 SGHAT and CDR2 FQNNGV. The CDR3 coding sequence is TGTGCCAGCAGCCGAGCCAGGGACAGGTTTCCCTACGAGCAGTACTTC. Protein sequence: CASSRARDRFPYEQYF.

The CDR3: CASRRRNTEAFF. In DNA form, the CDR3 reads TGTGCCAGCAGACGCAGGAACACTGAAGCTTTCTTT. The chain uses TRBV6-5 and TRBJ1-1; D is ambiguous. The CDR3 runs 12 residues. Between the trimmed V and J ends, which lost 6 bases and 1 base, there was a span of 6 bases. CDR1 and CDR2 from the germline V gene are MNHEY and SVGAGI.